This TCR beta chain was sequenced during a study of blood T cells in healthy people across ages (dated by TCRdb to the mid-2010s). About the investigation overall: Template switching captured roughly one uniquely barcoded TCR beta cDNA molecule per two T cells in model experiments. To track age-related changes in TCR beta repertoire diversity, the study relied on deep sequencing normalized with unique cDNA molecular identifiers. Donors were grouped into four age groups: young (average approximately 16 years), middle-aged (39), aged (62) and long-lived (approximately 75). To avoid experimental bias, donors of different ages were distributed randomly across sequencing lanes. The study analyzed two additional independent replicas of 1 million unique cDNA reads from the same blood draw for two donors, one aged 18 to 30 and one aged 80 or older. Results and caveats for the whole study, not just this receptor: Compared with the aged group, more naive CD4+ T cells, fewer expanded clones and increased TCR diversity were shown by the long-lived group, suggesting age selection. There was a strong correlation between observed TCR beta diversity and the percentage of naive T cells measured by flow cytometry. Observed TCR beta diversity per million T cells fell roughly linearly with age, and a significant reduction was already apparent by age around 36. Bulk unsorted PBMC profiling prevented conclusive comparison of naive and antigen-experienced compartments. Total diversity estimates from one million sequenced T cells were considered lower bounds and underestimates. Donor CMV infection status was unknown, potentially confounding age-related changes in expanded clonotypes.

Turning to this clonotype: It lacks a known antigen. Base qualities are not recorded, but no much larger clone differs from it by a single base.

The library was built by means of 5' RACE. The sequencing machine was an Illumina HiSeq 2500. The second PCR ran for roughly 7 to 11 cycles and used a J-beta primer mix along with a sample-barcoded 5' primer. A unique molecular identifier was introduced onto each TCR beta cDNA molecule by a template-switch 5' adaptor carrying 12 random nucleotides. At least 2.5 million CDR3-containing paired-end reads were obtained from each sample. All of the RNA was converted into first-strand cDNA using the Mint cDNA synthesis kit, with a TRBC-specific oligonucleotide serving as the primer. Following uracil-DNA glycosylase treatment, all cDNA underwent a first 18-cycle PCR with the universal primers M1SS and BC2_uni_R. The paper's processing steps were these. Each sample was normalized by randomly selecting 1 million high-quality reads, each carrying a distinct molecular identifier. Instead of being binned into consensus sequences, reads that shared molecular identifiers were thrown out. MiTCR, with a Q25 quality threshold and the strictest error-elimination algorithm, was used for CDR3 identification, clonotype clustering and error correction. A nonparametric unseen species model with Euler transformation was used to estimate a lower bound on total TCR beta diversity. TCRdb's own reprocessing of the public reads used fastp at Q25 and MiXCR and kept productive beta chains. Duplicate CDR3 protein sequences are folded into a single record with the most common DNA and genes. TCRdb's processing, not the authors' own work, is the source of the V and J calls. Counted in this sample were fewer than 900,000 distinct CDR3 sequences; roughly 44% of them appeared once. About 20% of the sample belongs to the ten largest clones.

Donors were 39 systemically healthy Caucasian individuals from Russia aged 6 to 90 years. Each donor gave around 9 milliliters of peripheral blood, collected into EDTA-treated Vacutainer tubes. PBMCs were isolated by Ficoll-Paque density-gradient centrifugation, with at least 6 million obtained per sample. Trizol reagent was used to extract total RNA from PBMCs, with at least 5.5 micrograms per sample. For every donor, flow cytometry on a PBMC aliquot measured the percentage of naive CD45RAhigh/CD27high T cells. The sequenced sample consisted of blood. The receptor comes from a woman aged 60-70 years in good health.

The CDR3 has the sequence CASMDRGTNTDTQYF. The bases read TGTGCCAGCATGGACCGAGGGACAAACACAGATACGCAGTATTTT. The sequence joins TRBV6-6 to TRBJ2-3, and possibly TRBD1, on 6 matching bases. Reading the germline V gene (reference sequence) gives CDR1 MNHNY and CDR2 SVGAGI. At the junction V is shortened by 7 bases and J by 2 bases, with 16 bases in between. The CDR3 contains 15 residues, cysteine and phenylalanine counted. Only the CDR3 DNA stays, 45 bases, in frame from base 1.